The source of this T cell receptor (beta chain) is a study of cytomegalovirus exposure and HLA in healthy donors. Whole-study results and caveats: Sequencing depth across donors, presence/absence analyses assumed, was roughly uniform.

V was trimmed by 5 bases and J by 0 bases, leaving 19 bases between them. This CDR3 spans 17 amino acids. Germline V gene sequence: CDR1 PRHDT, CDR2 FYEKMQ (reference sequence). Turning to this clone: What it binds is unknown.

13 Jbeta primers and 60 Vbeta primers were used for the PCR. Data came from immunoSEQ multiplex PCR; TCRdb stores just in-frame clones and leaves some out. In the table there are roughly 100,000 clones, around 84% of which are singletons. Sequenced: PBMCs. The sequence came from a man younger than 40 in good health and CMV-seronegative. The V gene is TRBV13, the J gene TRBJ2-5, with D maybe TRBD2 (6 bases). DNA of the CDR3: TGTGCCAGCAGCGCCCGGGAGATCGCCATCGACCAAGAGACCCAGTACTTC. It codes for CASSAREIAIDQETQYF.